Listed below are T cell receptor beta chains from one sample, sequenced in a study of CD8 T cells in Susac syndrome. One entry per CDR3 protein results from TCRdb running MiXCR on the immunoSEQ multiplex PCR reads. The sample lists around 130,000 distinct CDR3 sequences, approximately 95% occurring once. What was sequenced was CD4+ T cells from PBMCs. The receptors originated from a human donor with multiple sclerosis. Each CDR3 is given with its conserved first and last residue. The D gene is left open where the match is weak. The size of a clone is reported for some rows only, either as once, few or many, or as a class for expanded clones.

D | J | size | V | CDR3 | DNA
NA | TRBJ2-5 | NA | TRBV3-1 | CASSRGQETQYF | TGTGCCAGCAGCCGGGGCCAAGAGACCCAGTACTTC
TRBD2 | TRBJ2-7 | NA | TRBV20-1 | CSARGLGPYEQYF | TGCAGTGCTCGGGGACTAGGGCCCTACGAGCAGTACTTC
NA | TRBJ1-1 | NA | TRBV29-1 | CSVRITMNTEAFF | TGCAGCGTCCGCATAACGATGAACACTGAAGCTTTCTTT
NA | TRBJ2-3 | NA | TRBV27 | CASKGLVVPHTQYF | TGTGCCAGTAAGGGACTGGTCGTTCCCCATACGCAGTATTTT
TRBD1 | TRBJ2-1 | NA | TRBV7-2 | CASSVDRVNEQFF | TGTGCCAGCAGCGTCGACAGGGTCAATGAGCAGTTCTTC
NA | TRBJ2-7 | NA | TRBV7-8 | CASSLQGYEQYF | TGTGCCAGCAGCCTACAGGGTTACGAGCAGTACTTC
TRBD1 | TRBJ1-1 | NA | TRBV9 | CASSVDRGNTEAFF | TGTGCCAGCAGCGTGGACAGGGGGAACACTGAAGCTTTCTTT
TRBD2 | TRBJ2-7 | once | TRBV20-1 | CSAGLAGGDEQYF | TGCAGTGCTGGACTAGCGGGAGGGGACGAGCAGTACTTC
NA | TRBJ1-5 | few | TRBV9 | CASSGTPGLGQPQHF | TGTGCCAGCAGCGGGACTCCGGGGCTGGGTCAGCCCCAGCATTTT
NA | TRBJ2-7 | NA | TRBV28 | CASRSTRALYEQYF | TGTGCCAGCAGATCGACTAGGGCCCTCTACGAGCAGTACTTC
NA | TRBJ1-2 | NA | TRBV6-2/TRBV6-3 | CASSPSPRRGYTF | TGTGCCAGCAGCCCTAGTCCCAGGCGCGGCTACACCTTC
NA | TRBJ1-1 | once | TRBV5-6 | CASSFGVGNTEAFF | TGTGCCAGCAGCTTTGGAGTGGGGAACACTGAAGCTTTCTTT
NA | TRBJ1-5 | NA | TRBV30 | CAWSVRQMLVQPQHF | TGTGCCTGGAGTGTTCGGCAGATGTTGGTTCAGCCCCAGCATTTT
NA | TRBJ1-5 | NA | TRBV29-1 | CSVGDGVLGNQPQHF | TGCAGCGTGGGGGACGGCGTTCTGGGCAATCAGCCCCAGCATTTT
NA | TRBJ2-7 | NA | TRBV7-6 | CASSLDMAASYEQYF | TGTGCCAGCAGCCTGGATATGGCAGCCTCCTACGAGCAGTACTTC
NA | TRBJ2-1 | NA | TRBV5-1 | CASSLTVTNEQFF | TGCGCCAGCAGCTTGACAGTTACCAATGAGCAGTTCTTC
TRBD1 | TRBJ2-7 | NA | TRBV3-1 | CASSQDGRTGFSYEQYF | TGTGCCAGCAGCCAAGATGGTCGGACAGGGTTCTCCTACGAGCAGTACTTC
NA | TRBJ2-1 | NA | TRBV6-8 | CARPGGPYNEQFF | TGTGCCAGACCTGGCGGCCCTTACAATGAGCAGTTCTTC
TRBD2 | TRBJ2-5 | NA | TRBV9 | CASSVGAGGYQETQYF | TGTGCCAGCAGCGTAGGGGCGGGGGGCTACCAAGAGACCCAGTACTTC
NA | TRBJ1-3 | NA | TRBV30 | CAWSGAGRPGNTIYF | TGTGCCTGGAGTGGGGCAGGGCGACCTGGAAACACCATATATTTT
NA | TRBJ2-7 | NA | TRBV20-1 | CSAPPTDGAYEQYF | TGCAGTGCTCCCCCTACCGACGGTGCCTACGAGCAGTACTTC
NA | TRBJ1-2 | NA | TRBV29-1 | CSIRTGSANYGYTF | TGCAGCATCAGAACAGGATCCGCTAACTATGGCTACACCTTC
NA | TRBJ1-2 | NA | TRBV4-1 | CASSQADSSSNYGYTF | TGCGCCAGCAGCCAAGCGGACAGCTCCTCGAACTATGGCTACACCTTC
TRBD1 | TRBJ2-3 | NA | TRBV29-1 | CSVSTGTGNTDTQYF | TGCAGCGTCTCAACCGGGACAGGTAACACAGATACGCAGTATTTT
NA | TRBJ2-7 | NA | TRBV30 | CAWTAPYEQYF | TGTGCCTGGACAGCCCCCTACGAGCAGTACTTC
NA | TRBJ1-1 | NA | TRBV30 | CAWSVLPRMNTEAFF | TGTGCCTGGAGTGTACTGCCCCGGATGAACACTGAAGCTTTCTTT
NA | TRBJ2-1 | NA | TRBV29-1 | CSVDKFGEQFF | TGCAGCGTGGATAAGTTCGGAGAGCAGTTCTTC
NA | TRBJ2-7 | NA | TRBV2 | CASSPGTRAYEQYF | TGTGCCAGCAGCCCCGGGACCAGAGCCTACGAGCAGTACTTC
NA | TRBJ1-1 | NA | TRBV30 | CAWNPPRQFLNEAFF | TGTGCCTGGAACCCCCCCAGACAGTTCCTTAATGAAGCTTTCTTT
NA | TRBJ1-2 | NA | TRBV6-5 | CASSSVGSDYGYTF | TGTGCCAGCAGCTCCGTGGGCAGTGACTATGGCTACACCTTC
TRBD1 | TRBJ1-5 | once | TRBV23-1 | CASTIRRDRGQPQHF | TGCGCCAGCACCATTCGCCGGGACAGGGGCCAGCCCCAGCATTTT
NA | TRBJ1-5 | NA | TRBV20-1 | CSARFPRSTTDPNQPQHF | TGCAGTGCTAGATTCCCCCGCTCCACGACGGATCCCAATCAGCCCCAGCATTTT
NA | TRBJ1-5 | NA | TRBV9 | CASSVEGVRNQPQHF | TGTGCCAGCAGCGTAGAGGGAGTTCGGAATCAGCCCCAGCATTTT
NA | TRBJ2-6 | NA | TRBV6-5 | CASSHSGGANVLTF | TGTGCCAGCAGTCATAGCGGTGGGGCCAACGTCCTGACTTTC
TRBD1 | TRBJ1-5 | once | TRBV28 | CASSPPGQNQPQHF | TGTGCCAGCAGTCCACCGGGACAGAATCAGCCCCAGCATTTT
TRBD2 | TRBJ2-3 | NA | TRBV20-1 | CSAYSSGGSTDTQYF | TGCAGTGCTTATAGTAGCGGGGGTAGCACAGATACGCAGTATTTT
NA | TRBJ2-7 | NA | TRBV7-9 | CASSLRRRAEVYEQYF | TGTGCCAGCAGCTTAAGGCGGAGGGCAGAGGTCTACGAGCAGTACTTC
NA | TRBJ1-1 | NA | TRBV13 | CASSLRGMLSEAFF | TGTGCCAGCAGCTTACGGGGGATGCTGAGTGAAGCTTTCTTT
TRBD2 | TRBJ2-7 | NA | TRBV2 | CASSPGTSVVNSYEQYF | TGTGCCAGCAGCCCTGGGACTAGCGTAGTGAATTCCTACGAGCAGTACTTC
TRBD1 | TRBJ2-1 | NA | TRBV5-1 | CASSLVTGVNEQFF | TGCGCCAGCAGCTTGGTGACAGGGGTCAATGAGCAGTTCTTC
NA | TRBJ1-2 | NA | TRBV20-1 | CSALRAGGGYTF | TGCAGTGCTCTCCGGGCTGGGGGTGGCTACACCTTC
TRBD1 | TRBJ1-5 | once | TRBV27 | CASSINRGNQPQHF | TGTGCCAGCAGTATCAACAGGGGGAATCAGCCCCAGCATTTT
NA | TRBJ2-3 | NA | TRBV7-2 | CASSFRQGRVDTQYF | TGTGCCAGCAGCTTCAGACAGGGGAGGGTAGATACGCAGTATTTT
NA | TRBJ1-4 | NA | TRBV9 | CASSVAGGIRNEKLFF | TGTGCCAGCAGCGTAGCTGGGGGGATCCGTAATGAAAAACTGTTTTTT
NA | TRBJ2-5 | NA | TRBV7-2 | CASSLWGPQETQYF | TGTGCCAGCAGCTTATGGGGGCCCCAAGAGACCCAGTACTTC
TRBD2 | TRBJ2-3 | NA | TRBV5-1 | CASSLLGLAGGATDTQYF | TGCGCCAGCAGCTTGTTGGGACTAGCGGGAGGCGCGACAGATACGCAGTATTTT
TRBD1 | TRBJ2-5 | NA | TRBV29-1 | CSVGQGVGETQYF | TGCAGCGTTGGACAGGGGGTGGGAGAGACCCAGTACTTC
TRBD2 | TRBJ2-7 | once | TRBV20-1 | CSARDDKLAGGFVSYEQYF | TGCAGTGCTAGAGATGACAAACTAGCGGGAGGTTTTGTGTCCTACGAGCAGTACTTC